The 10 T cell receptor beta chains below all came from one sample that was sequenced in a study of T cell responses to AZD1222 COVID-19 vaccine. The repertoire was sequenced with immunoSEQ multiplex PCR; TCRdb's copy has only in-frame clones and lacks some. This sample has under 140,000 clones, with 85% to 95% found just once. The sample was peripheral blood, taken 28 days after the second AZD1222 dose. These receptors came from an adult who received the AZD1222 COVID-19 vaccine.

The V and J genes are TRBV3-1 (or the pseudogene TRBV3-2) and TRBJ2-1; D is perhaps TRBD2 (5 bases). Trimming shortened V by 5 bases and J by 5 bases, and 19 bases separated the two germline ends. Germline CDR1 reads LGHDT; CDR2 reads YNNKEL (reference sequence). There are 16 residues in the CDR3. DNA of the CDR3: TGTGCCAGCAGCTTGCCACGGGGAGAGTACCACAATGAGCAGTTCTTC. It codes for CASSLPRGEYHNEQFF.

The chain is built from TRBV10-3 and TRBJ2-1; D may correspond to TRBD1 or TRBD2 (6 bases each). Germline loops: CDR1 ENHRY, CDR2 SYGVKD. The CDR3 has 14 residues. V lost 10 bases and J 0 bases, leaving 13 bases between the germline ends. The CDR3 DNA follows: TGTGCCACCGGGGGCGGGAACTCCTACAATGAGCAGTTCTTC. Protein: CATGGGNSYNEQFF.

This clone was picked up one time. The chain couples TRBV18 to TRBJ2-3; TRBD1 is a possible D gene (6 bases). V shed 2 bases and J shed 1 base, with 13 bases lying between them. Germline-derived CDR1 and CDR2 are KGHSH and LQKENI. CDR3 length equals 16 residues. This CDR3 is CASSPTGTRGTDTQYF. The DNA of the CDR3 is TGTGCCAGCTCACCAACTGGGACACGAGGCACAGATACGCAGTATTTT.

The V gene is TRBV7-9, the J gene TRBJ1-1, with D perhaps TRBD1 (5 bases). Trimming shortened V by 2 bases and J by 0 bases, and 10 bases separated the two germline ends. This CDR3 contains 15 residues. Germline CDR1 is SEHNR and CDR2 is FQNEAQ (reference sequence). The CDR3 DNA reads as TGTGCCAGCAGCTTACGGCAGGGCATGAACACTGAAGCTTTCTTT. It translates to CASSLRQGMNTEAFF.

The chain links TRBV3-1 (or the pseudogene TRBV3-2) to TRBJ2-1, with D hard to call. With 4 bases removed from V and 15 bases from J, the gap between germline ends came to 19 bases. Looked up from germline, CDR1 is LGHDT and CDR2 is YNNKEL (reference sequence). This CDR3 is built from 13 residues. For the CDR3, the DNA is TGTGCCAGCAGCCCCTCCGGGCTTTTTCAACCGTTCTTC. Translating gives CASSPSGLFQPFF.

J is TRBJ2-3 and V is TRBV10-3; 9 bases map to TRBD1. V lost 0 bases and J lost 6; bases outside the gene matches: 4. CDR1 is ENHRY, CDR2 SYGVKD, per germline. This CDR3 contains 15 residues. CDR3 loop: CAISESDRGSDTQYF. CDR3 sequence (DNA): TGTGCCATCAGTGAGTCAGACAGGGGGTCGGATACGCAGTATTTT.

The chain joins TRBV5-1 to TRBJ1-3, with D possibly matching TRBD1 (5 bases). The V gene's germline CDR1 is SGHRS and CDR2 YFSETQ. The V end was cut by 4 bases, the J end by 0 bases, with 11 bases between. This CDR3 comprises 15 residues. CDR3 DNA sequence: TGCGCCAGCAGCCCGACAGATTACTCTGGAAACACCATATATTTT. This codes for CASSPTDYSGNTIYF.

This chain links TRBV7-9 with TRBJ1-2; D gene unclear. Germline V gene sequence: CDR1 SEHNR, CDR2 FQNEAQ (reference sequence). The V gene lost 3 bases and the J gene lost 4 bases, with 15 bases spanning the gap. This CDR3 is built from 15 residues. CDR3 sequence (DNA): TGTGCCAGCAGCTTCGGGATCTATTATCCCTATGGCTACACCTTC. Amino acids: CASSFGIYYPYGYTF. The variable domain in full, completed from reference TRBV7-9 and TRBJ1-2, reads DTGVSQNPRHKITKRGQNVTFRCDPISEHNRLYWYRQTLGQGPEFLTYFQNEAQLEKSRLLSDRFSAERPKGSFSTLEIQRTEQGDSAMYLCASSFGIYYPYGYTFGSGTRLTVV.

The J gene is TRBJ1-3, the V gene TRBV29-1; no definite D call. Germline CDR1 reads SQVTM; CDR2 reads ANQGSEA. The V and J ends lost 5 bases and 4 bases respectively, with 9 bases between them. CDR3 length equals 12 residues. CDR3 amino acids: CSVMGFGNTIYF. In DNA form, the CDR3 reads TGCAGCGTTATGGGGTTCGGAAACACCATATATTTT.

This clone was seen a single time. The V and J genes are TRBV5-1 and TRBJ1-2; D unresolved. V was shortened by 1 base and J by 3 bases, with 10 bases between the two germline ends. The CDR3 spans 14 residues. Germline V gives CDR1 SGHRS, CDR2 YFSETQ. DNA for the CDR3: TGCGCCAGCAGCTTGAACCATAACGACTATGGCTACACCTTC. It specifies CASSLNHNDYGYTF.